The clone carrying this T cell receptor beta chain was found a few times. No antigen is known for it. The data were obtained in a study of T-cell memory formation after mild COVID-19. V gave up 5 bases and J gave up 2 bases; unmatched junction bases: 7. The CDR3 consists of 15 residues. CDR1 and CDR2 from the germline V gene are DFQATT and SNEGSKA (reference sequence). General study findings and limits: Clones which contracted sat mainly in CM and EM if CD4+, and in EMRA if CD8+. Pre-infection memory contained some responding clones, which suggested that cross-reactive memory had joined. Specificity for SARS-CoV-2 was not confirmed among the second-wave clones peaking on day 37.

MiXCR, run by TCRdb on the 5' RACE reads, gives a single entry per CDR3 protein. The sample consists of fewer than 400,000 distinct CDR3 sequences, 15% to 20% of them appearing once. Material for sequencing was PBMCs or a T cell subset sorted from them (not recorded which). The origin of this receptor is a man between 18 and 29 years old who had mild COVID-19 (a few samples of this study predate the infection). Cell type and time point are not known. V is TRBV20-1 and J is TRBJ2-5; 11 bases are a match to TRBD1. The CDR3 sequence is CSAGGQGAGQETQYF. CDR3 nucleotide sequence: TGCAGTGCTGGAGGACAGGGGGCAGGGCAAGAGACCCAGTACTTC.